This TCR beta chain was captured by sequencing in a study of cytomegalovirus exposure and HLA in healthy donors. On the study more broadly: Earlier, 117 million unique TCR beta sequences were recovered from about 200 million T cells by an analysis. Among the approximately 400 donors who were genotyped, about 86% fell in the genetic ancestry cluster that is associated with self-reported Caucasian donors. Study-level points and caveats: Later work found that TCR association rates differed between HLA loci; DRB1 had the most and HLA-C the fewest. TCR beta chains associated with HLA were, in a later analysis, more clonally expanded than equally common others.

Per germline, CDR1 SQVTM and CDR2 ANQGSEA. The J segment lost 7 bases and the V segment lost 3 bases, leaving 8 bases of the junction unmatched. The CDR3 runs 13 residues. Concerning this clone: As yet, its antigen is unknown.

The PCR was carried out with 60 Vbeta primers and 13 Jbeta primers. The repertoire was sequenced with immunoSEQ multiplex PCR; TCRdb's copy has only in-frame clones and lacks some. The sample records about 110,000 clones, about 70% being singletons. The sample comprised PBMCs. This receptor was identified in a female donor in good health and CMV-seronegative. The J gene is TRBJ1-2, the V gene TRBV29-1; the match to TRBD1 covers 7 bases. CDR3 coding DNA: TGCAGCGTTGAGGGTACAGGGGCCGGTGGCTACACCTTC. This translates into CSVEGTGAGGYTF. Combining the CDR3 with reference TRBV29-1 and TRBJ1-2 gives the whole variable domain SAVISQKPSRDICQRGTSLTIQCQVDSQVTMMFWYRQQPGQSLTLIATANQGSEATYESGFVIDKFPISRPNLTFSTLTVSNMSPEDSSIYLCSVEGTGAGGYTFGSGTRLTVV.